The 5 T cell receptor beta chains presented below share a single source sample, sequenced in a study of T cells in Graves' hyperthyroidism and ophthalmopathy. Amplification yielded TCR beta CDR3 regions, with RNA transcripts as the source. Researchers ran a first-round RT-PCR on the TCR CDR3 using the HTBI primer set. TCRdb used MiXCR to reprocess the multiplex PCR reads, holding one entry per CDR3 protein. The sample gives hundreds of thousands of distinct CDR3 sequences, roughly 37% of which show up once; 8% to 9% is in the top ten. Sequencing was carried out using blood. The receptors here all came from a young man with Graves' hyperthyroidism.

This clonotype was recorded many times. The V gene is TRBV6-5, the J gene TRBJ2-7, with D maybe TRBD1 (6 bases). V was cut by 7 bases and J by 2 bases, with 12 bases left in between. This CDR3 comprises 13 residues. The germline V gene has CDR1 MNHEY and CDR2 SVGAGI. CDR3 nucleotides: TGTGCCAGCACCGCGACAGGTACCTACGAGCAGTACTTC. Its protein product is CASTATGTYEQYF.

The CDR3 sequence: CSASRDLMNTEAFF. The CDR3 DNA is TGCAGTGCTAGCCGAGACTTGATGAACACTGAAGCTTTCTTT. The chain carries TRBV20-1 and TRBJ1-1; D gene ambiguous. The CDR3 has 14 residues. Germline CDR1 is DFQATT and CDR2 is SNEGSKA (reference sequence). V was clipped by 3 bases and J by 0 bases, with 11 bases between them.

This clonotype was detected many times. CDR3 coding DNA: TGTGCCATCAGCCAGGGACAGGGTTTAGAAGAGCAGTACTTC. Protein product: CAISQGQGLEEQYF. The chain has TRBV10-3 and TRBJ2-7, with 9 nucleotides matching TRBD1. The CDR3 sequence is 14 residues long. Germline CDR1 is ENHRY and CDR2 is SYGVKD. V shed 6 bases, J shed 7 bases, and the junction held 10 bases outside the gene matches.

This sequence joins TRBV29-1 and TRBJ1-1, with D possibly being TRBD1 (5 bases). Germline CDR1 is SQVTM and CDR2 is ANQGSEA. Trimming removed 7 bases from V and 3 bases from J, with 15 bases in between. The CDR3 has 13 residues. The CDR3 region is CSASGTVDTEAFF. The DNA for the CDR3 is TGCAGCGCCAGCGGGACGGTGGACACTGAAGCTTTCTTT. The variable domain in full, with the rest retrieved from reference TRBV29-1 and TRBJ1-1, is SAVISQKPSRDICQRGTSLTIQCQVDSQVTMMFWYRQQPGQSLTLIATANQGSEATYESGFVIDKFPISRPNLTFSTLTVSNMSPEDSSIYLCSASGTVDTEAFFGQGTRLTVV.

A word on this clonotype: This may stem from a read error, because a much larger clone lies one nucleotide away. No conserved phenylalanine or tryptophan ends this CDR3, so it is likely a read error. The gene calls are TRBV13 and TRBJ1-1, with no clear D. V gave up 5 bases and J gave up 8 bases, with 9 bases separating them. The CDR3 has 11 amino acids. Germline values: CDR1 PRHDT, CDR2 FYEKMQ (reference sequence). The CDR3 region has the DNA TGTGCCAGCAGCCCGGCTGGGGAAGCTTTCCTT. This encodes CASSPAGEAFL.